The text below deals with one T cell receptor beta chain. What it binds is unknown. The CDR3 spans 17 residues. Trimming removed 8 bases from V and 7 bases from J, with 27 bases in between. Germline V CDR1 and CDR2: LNHDA, SQIVND (reference sequence). The data stem from a study of identifying expanded T cells in peripheral blood. Study findings and constraints: Across healthy donors, higher total template counts meant significantly greater approximately two-week count variance. Technical replicates showed around 1.2 changed clones; two weeks around 15; four weeks 19.

Healthy donors had no documented immune events, such as infections, while sampled. TCRdb's table, derived via immunoSEQ multiplex PCR, lists solely in-frame clones and lacks some. Of 70,000 to 100,000 clones in the sample, approximately 83% are singletons; the top ten hold about 5.6%. This chain uses TRBV19 with TRBJ2-1; TRBD1 might be the D (6 bases). This sequence was found in a person between 18 and 69 years old in good health. The specimen was blood. The CDR3 loop is CASSTPRGGVRGNEQFF. For the CDR3, the DNA is TGTGCCAGTTCTACTCCGCGCGGAGGAGTGAGGGGGAATGAGCAGTTCTTC.